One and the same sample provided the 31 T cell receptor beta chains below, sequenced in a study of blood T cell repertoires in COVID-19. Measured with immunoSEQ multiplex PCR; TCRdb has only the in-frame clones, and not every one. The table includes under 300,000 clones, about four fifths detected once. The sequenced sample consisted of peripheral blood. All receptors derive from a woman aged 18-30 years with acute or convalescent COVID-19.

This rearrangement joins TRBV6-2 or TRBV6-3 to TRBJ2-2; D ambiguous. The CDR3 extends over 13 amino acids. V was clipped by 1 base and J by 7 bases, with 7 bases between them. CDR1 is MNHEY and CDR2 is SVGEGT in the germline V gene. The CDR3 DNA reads TGTGCCAGCAGTTACTTTGTGAGCGGGGAGCTGTTTTTT. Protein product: CASSYFVSGELFF.

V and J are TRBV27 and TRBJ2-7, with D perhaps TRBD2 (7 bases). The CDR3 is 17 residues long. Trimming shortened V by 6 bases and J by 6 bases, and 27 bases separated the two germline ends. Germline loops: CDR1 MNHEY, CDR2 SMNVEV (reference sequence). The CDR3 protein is CASRSPGGAENWGEQYF. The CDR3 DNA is TGTGCCAGCAGGTCCCCGGGGGGCGCAGAGAACTGGGGCGAGCAGTACTTC.

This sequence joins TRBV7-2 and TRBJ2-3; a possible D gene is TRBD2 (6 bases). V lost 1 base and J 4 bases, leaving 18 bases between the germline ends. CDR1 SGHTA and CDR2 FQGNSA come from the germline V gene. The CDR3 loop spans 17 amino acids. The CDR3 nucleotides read TGTGCCAGCAGCTTAGGTCGGGGGACCCTGGTAGCAGATACGCAGTATTTT. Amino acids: CASSLGRGTLVADTQYF. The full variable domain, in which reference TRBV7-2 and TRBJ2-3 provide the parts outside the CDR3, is GAGVSQSPSNKVTEKGKDVELRCDPISGHTALYWYRQSLGQGLEFLIYFQGNSAPDKSGLPSDRFSAERTGGSVSTLTIQRTQQEDSAVYLCASSLGRGTLVADTQYFGPGTRLTVL.

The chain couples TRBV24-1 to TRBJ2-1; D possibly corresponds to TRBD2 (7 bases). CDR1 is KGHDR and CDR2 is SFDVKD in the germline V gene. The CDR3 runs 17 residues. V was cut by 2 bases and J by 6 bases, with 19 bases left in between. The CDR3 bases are TGTGCCACCAGTGATTACCCTGGGGGGGGCAACATCAATGAGCAGTTCTTC. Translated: CATSDYPGGGNINEQFF.

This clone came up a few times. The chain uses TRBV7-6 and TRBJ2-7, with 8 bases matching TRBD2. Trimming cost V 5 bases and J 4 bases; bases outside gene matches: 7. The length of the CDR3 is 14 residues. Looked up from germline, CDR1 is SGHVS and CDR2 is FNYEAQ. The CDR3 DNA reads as TGTGCCAGCAGCCGCAGCGGGGGCGGGTACGAGCAGTACTTC. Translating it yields CASSRSGGGYEQYF. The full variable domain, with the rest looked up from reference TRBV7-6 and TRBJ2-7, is GAGVSQSPRYKVTKRGQDVALRCDPISGHVSLYWYRQALGQGPEFLTYFNYEAQQDKSGLPNDRFSAERPEGSISTLTIQRTEQRDSAMYRCASSRSGGGYEQYFGPGTRLTVT.

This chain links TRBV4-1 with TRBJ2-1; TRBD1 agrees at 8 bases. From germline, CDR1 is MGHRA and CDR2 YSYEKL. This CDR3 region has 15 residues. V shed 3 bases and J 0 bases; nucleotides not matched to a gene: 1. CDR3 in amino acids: CASSQGQDSYNEQFF. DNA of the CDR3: TGCGCCAGCAGCCAGGGACAGGACTCCTACAATGAGCAGTTCTTC.

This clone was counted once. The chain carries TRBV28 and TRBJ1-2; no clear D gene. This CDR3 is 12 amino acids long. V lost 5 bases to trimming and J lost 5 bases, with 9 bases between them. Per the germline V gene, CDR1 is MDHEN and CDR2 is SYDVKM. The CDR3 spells CASSLDLYGYTF. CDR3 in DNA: TGTGCCAGCAGTCTAGACCTTTATGGCTACACCTTC.

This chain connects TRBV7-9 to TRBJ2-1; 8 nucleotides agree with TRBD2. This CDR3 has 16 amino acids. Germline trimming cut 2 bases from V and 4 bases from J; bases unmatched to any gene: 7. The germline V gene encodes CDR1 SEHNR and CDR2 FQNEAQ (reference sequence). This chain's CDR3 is CASSLSASGQYNEQFF. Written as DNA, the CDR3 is TGTGCCAGCAGCTTATCGGCTAGCGGGCAGTACAATGAGCAGTTCTTC.

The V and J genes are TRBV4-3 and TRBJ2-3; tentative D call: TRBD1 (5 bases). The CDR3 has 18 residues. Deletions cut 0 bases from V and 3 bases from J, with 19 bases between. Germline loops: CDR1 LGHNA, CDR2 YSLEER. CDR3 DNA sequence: TGCGCCAGCAGCCAAGATGGCCCAGGGTACCTCGGGACAGATACGCAGTATTTT. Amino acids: CASSQDGPGYLGTDTQYF.

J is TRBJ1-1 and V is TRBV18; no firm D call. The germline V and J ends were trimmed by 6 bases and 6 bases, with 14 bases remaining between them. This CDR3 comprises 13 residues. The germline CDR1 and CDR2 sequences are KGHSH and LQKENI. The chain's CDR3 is CASSAPGGAEAFF. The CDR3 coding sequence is TGTGCCAGCTCGGCCCCGGGTGGAGCTGAAGCTTTCTTT.

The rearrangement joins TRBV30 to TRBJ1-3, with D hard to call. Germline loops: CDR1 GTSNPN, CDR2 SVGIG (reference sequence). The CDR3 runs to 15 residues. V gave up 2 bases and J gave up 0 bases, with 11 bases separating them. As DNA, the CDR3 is TGTGCCTGGAGTAGCGGGGTATACTCTGGAAACACCATATATTTT. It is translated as CAWSSGVYSGNTIYF. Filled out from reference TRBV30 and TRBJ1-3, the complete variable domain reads SQTIHQWPATLVQPVGSPLSLECTVEGTSNPNLYWYRQAAGRGLQLLFYSVGIGQISSEVPQNLSASRPQDRQFILSSKKLLLSDSGFYLCAWSSGVYSGNTIYFGEGSWLTVV.

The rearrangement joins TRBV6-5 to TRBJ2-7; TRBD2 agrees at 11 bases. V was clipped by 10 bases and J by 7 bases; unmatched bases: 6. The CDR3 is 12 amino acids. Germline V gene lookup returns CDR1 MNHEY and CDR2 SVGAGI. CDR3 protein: CATRGLAAEQYF. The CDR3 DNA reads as TGTGCCACCAGGGGACTAGCGGCAGAGCAGTACTTC.

The CDR3 DNA sequence: TGTGCCAGCAGCTTACCGACTAGCGGGAGGGCCAAGTTCTTC. As protein: CASSLPTSGRAKFF. The genes are TRBV7-2 and TRBJ2-1; 14 positions agree with TRBD2. Germline loops: CDR1 SGHTA, CDR2 FQGNSA. The V segment lost 2 bases and the J segment 14 bases; nucleotides outside the gene matches: 5. This CDR3 has 14 residues. Supplemented by reference TRBV7-2 and TRBJ2-1, the full variable domain reads GAGVSQSPSNKVTEKGKDVELRCDPISGHTALYWYRQSLGQGLEFLIYFQGNSAPDKSGLPSDRFSAERTGGSVSTLTIQRTQQEDSAVYLCASSLPTSGRAKFFGPGTRLTVL.

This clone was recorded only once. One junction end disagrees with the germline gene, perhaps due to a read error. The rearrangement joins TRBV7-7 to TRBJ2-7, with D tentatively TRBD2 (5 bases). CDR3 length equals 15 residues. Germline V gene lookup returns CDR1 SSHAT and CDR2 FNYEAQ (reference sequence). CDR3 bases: TGTGCTAGCAGCTTAGAATGGGGAGTCGGCTACGAGCAGTACTTC. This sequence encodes CASSLEWGVGYEQYF.

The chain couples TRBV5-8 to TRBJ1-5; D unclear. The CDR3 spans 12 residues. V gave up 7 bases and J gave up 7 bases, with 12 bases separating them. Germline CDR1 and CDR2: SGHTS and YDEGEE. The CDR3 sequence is CASLAGSQPQHF. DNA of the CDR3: TGTGCCAGCTTAGCGGGATCCCAGCCCCAGCATTTT.

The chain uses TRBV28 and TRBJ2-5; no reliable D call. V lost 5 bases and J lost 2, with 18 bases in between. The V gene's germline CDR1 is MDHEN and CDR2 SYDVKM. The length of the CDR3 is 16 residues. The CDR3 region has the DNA TGTGCCAGCAGTCAGCCCTTGTGGCGGTATCAAGAGACCCAGTACTTC. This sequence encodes CASSQPLWRYQETQYF. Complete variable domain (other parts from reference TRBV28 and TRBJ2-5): DVKVTQSSRYLVKRTGEKVFLECVQDMDHENMFWYRQDPGLGLRLIYFSYDVKMKEKGDIPEGYSVSREKKERFSLILESASTNQTSMYLCASSQPLWRYQETQYFGPGTRLLVL.

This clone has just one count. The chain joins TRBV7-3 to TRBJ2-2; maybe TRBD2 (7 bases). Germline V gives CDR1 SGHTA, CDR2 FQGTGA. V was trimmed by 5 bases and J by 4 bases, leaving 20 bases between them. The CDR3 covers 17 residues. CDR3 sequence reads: CASSPLGGVGGTGELFF. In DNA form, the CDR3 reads TGTGCCAGCAGCCCCCTGGGGGGGGTAGGGGGCACCGGGGAGCTGTTTTTT.

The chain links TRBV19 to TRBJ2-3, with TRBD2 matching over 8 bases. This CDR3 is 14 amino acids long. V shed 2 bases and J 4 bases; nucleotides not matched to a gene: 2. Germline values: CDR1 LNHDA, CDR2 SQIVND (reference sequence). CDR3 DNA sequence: TGTGCCAGTAGTATAAGCGGGGGCGCAGATACGCAGTATTTT. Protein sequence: CASSISGGADTQYF.

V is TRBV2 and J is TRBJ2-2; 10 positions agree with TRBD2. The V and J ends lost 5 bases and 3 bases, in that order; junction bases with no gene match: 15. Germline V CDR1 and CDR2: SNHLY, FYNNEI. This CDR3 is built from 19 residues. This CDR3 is CASSIPSGRGFAYTGELFF. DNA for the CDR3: TGTGCCAGCAGTATCCCTAGCGGGAGAGGTTTTGCGTACACCGGGGAGCTGTTTTTT.

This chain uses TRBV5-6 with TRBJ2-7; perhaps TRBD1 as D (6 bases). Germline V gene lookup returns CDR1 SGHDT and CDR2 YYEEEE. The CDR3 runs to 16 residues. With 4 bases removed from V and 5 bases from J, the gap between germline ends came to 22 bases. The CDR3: CASSLREGGYEDEQYF. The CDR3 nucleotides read TGTGCCAGCAGCCTCAGAGAAGGGGGTTATGAAGACGAGCAGTACTTC.

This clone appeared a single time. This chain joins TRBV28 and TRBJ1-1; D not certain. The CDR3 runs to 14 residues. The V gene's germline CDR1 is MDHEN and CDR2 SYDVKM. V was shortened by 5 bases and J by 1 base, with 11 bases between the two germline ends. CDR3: CASSPGEPNTEAFF. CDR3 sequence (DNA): TGTGCCAGCAGTCCCGGTGAGCCGAACACTGAAGCTTTCTTT.

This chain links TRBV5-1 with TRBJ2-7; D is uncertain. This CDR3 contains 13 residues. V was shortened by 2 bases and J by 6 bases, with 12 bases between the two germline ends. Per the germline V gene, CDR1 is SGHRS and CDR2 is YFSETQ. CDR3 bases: TGCGCCAGCAGCTTCGGTGGTAGCCGCGAGCAGTACTTC. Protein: CASSFGGSREQYF. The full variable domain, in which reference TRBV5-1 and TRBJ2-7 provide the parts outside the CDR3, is KAGVTQTPRYLIKTRGQQVTLSCSPISGHRSVSWYQQTPGQGLQFLFEYFSETQRNKGNFPGRFSGRQFSNSRSEMNVSTLELGDSALYLCASSFGGSREQYFGPGTRLTVT.

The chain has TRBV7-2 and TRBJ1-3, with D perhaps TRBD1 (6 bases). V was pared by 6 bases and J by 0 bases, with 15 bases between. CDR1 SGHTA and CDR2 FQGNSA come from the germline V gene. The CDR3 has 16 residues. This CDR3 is CASSSPGQLSGNTIYF. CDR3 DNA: TGTGCCAGCAGTTCCCCTGGACAGCTCTCTGGAAACACCATATATTTT.

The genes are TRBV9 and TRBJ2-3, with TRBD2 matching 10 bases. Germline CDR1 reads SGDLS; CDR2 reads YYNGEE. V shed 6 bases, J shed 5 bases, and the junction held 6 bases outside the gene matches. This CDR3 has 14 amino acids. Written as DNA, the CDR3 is TGTGCCAGCAAGGAAGCGGGAGGGGGAGATACGCAGTATTTT. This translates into CASKEAGGGDTQYF.

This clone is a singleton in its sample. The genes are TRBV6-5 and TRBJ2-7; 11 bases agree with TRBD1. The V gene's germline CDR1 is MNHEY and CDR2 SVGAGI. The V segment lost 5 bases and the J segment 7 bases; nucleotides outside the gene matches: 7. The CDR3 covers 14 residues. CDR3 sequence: CASSHGQGALEQYF. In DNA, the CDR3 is TGTGCCAGCAGTCATGGACAGGGGGCGCTTGAGCAGTACTTC.

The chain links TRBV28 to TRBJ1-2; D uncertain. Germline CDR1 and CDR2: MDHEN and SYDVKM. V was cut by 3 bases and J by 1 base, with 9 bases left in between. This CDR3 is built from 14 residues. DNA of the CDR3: TGTGCCAGCAGTTTTCTAGGAAGTAACTATGGCTACACCTTC. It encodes CASSFLGSNYGYTF.

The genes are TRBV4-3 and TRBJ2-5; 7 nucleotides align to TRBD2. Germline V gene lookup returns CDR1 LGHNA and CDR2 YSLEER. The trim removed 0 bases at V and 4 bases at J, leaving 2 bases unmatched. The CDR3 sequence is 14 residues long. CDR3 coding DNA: TGCGCCAGCAGCCAAGATGGGAGGGGAGAGACCCAGTACTTC. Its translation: CASSQDGRGETQYF.

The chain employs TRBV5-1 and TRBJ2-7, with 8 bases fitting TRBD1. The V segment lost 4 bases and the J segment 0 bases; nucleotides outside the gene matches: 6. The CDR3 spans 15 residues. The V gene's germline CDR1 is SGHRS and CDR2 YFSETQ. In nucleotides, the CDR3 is TGCGCCAGCAGCCAACCGGACAGGGCCTCCTACGAGCAGTACTTC. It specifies CASSQPDRASYEQYF.

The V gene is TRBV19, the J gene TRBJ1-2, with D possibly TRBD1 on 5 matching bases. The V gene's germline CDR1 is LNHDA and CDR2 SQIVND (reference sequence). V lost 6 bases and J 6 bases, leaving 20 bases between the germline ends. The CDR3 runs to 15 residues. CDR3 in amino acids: CASRIGREGRNGYTF. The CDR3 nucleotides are TGTGCCAGTAGAATTGGCAGGGAGGGTCGCAATGGCTACACCTTC.

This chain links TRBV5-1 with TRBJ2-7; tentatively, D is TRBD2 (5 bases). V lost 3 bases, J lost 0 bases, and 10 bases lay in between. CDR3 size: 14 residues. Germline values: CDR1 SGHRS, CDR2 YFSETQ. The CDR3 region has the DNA TGCGCCAGCAGCTCGATCGGGGACTCCTACGAGCAGTACTTC. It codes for CASSSIGDSYEQYF. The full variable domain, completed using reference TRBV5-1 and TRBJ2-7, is KAGVTQTPRYLIKTRGQQVTLSCSPISGHRSVSWYQQTPGQGLQFLFEYFSETQRNKGNFPGRFSGRQFSNSRSEMNVSTLELGDSALYLCASSSIGDSYEQYFGPGTRLTVT.

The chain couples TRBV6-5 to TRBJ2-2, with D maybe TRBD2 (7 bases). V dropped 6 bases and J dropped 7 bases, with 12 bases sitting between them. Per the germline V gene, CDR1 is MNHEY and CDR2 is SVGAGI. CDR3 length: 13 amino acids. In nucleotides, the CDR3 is TGTGCCAGCAGGAGGGGGGGGAACGGGGAGCTGTTTTTT. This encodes CASRRGGNGELFF.